Only a few counts were recorded for the clone carrying this T cell receptor beta chain. This sample was taken from a study of Ad26.COV2.S vaccination and SARS-CoV-2 variants. Looking at the study overall: Trial arm assignment for the donor was COV1001 Ad26.COV2.S. Once or twice, 56 days apart, Ad26.COV2.S was delivered intramuscularly.

Sequencing was performed with immunoSEQ multiplex PCR; in TCRdb, only in-frame clones are kept and a portion is missing. The data contain more than 300,000 clones, around 85% of them singletons. This CDR3 contains 14 residues. V was pared by 3 bases and J by 4 bases, with 5 bases of the junction left unmatched. Per germline, CDR1 KGHSH and CDR2 LQKENI. Treatment meaning: some 20 received Ad26.COV2.S at low or high dose, single or two shots; several received placebo; per-sample allocation not given. Specimens were obtained on day 63 following the first vaccine or placebo injection. The receptor comes from a person aged 18-60 years who received the Ad26.COV2.S COVID-19 vaccine or a placebo. The specimen was peripheral blood, collected in a trial of Ad26.COV2.S vaccine versus placebo. The J gene is TRBJ1-2, the V gene TRBV18; 7 bases fit TRBD1. Written as DNA, the CDR3 is TGTGCCAGCTCACCTACAGGGGATTTCTATGGCTACACCTTC. Translating it yields CASSPTGDFYGYTF.